These 21 T cell receptor beta chains were all obtained from the same sample, sequenced in a study of breast tumors, draining lymph nodes, adjacent tissues. TCRdb independently ran MiXCR on the multiplex PCR reads; one entry per CDR3 protein. This sample yields more than 200,000 distinct CDR3 sequences, of which about a third are seen a single time; 1.4% belongs to the top ten. Breast cancer patients provided tissue from their axillary draining lymph nodes. Specimen: axillary lymph node tissue. These receptors all stem from a female donor with breast cancer. Some clones in this sample may be carry-over from other donors' samples.

This clonotype was detected many times. The CDR3 loop is CASSKTGALNQPQHF. The CDR3 DNA reads as TGTGCCAGCAGCAAAACAGGGGCCCTCAATCAGCCCCAGCATTTT. V usage is TRBV12-3 or TRBV12-4 and J usage is TRBJ1-5, with TRBD1 matching over 7 bases. This CDR3 has 15 amino acids. Trimming at V came to 6 bases and at J to 3 bases, leaving 8 bases not matched to a gene.

The sample holds many counts of this clonotype. The rearrangement joins TRBV29-1 to TRBJ1-5, with 7 bases that match TRBD1. The germline V gene encodes CDR1 SQVTM and CDR2 ANQGSEA. Trimming removed 6 bases from V and 0 bases from J; junction bases left unmatched: 5. The CDR3 loop spans 14 amino acids. The CDR3 DNA reads TGCAGCGTGATAGGGGGCGATAGCAATCAGCCCCAGCATTTT. It yields the protein CSVIGGDSNQPQHF.

This clonotype was counted many times. In DNA, the CDR3 is TGTGCCACCAGAGACACCTTCGGCACTGAAGCTTTCTTT. Translating gives CATRDTFGTEAFF. V is TRBV24-1 and J is TRBJ1-1, with D hard to call. Trimming removed 7 bases at V and 4 bases at J, with 12 bases between. In germline, CDR1 is KGHDR, CDR2 SFDVKD. The CDR3 has 13 amino acids.

This clonotype has ten or more counts. The chain combines TRBV18 with TRBJ2-7; 7 bases are a match to TRBD1. J was trimmed by 1 base and V by 6 bases; bases with no gene match: 9. This CDR3 region has 15 residues. Germline V gene data show CDR1 as KGHSH and CDR2 as LQKENI. The CDR3 nucleotides are TGTGCCAGCTCCTTCAGACAGGGTGGATCCTACGAGCAGTACTTC. Translating gives CASSFRQGGSYEQYF. Supplemented by reference TRBV18 and TRBJ2-7, the full variable domain reads NAGVMQNPRHLVRRRGQEARLRCSPMKGHSHVYWYRQLPEEGLKFMVYLQKENIIDESGMPKERFSAEFPKEGPSILRIQQVVRGDSAAYFCASSFRQGGSYEQYFGPGTRLTVT.

This chain uses TRBV19 with TRBJ1-6; 10 bases line up with TRBD1. Trimming removed 6 bases from V and 9 bases from J; junction bases left unmatched: 5. The CDR3 extends over 14 amino acids. The germline V gene encodes CDR1 LNHDA and CDR2 SQIVND (reference sequence). CDR3 region: CASSDRGRGSPLHF. In DNA form, the CDR3 reads TGTGCCAGTAGCGACAGGGGGCGAGGTTCACCCCTCCACTTT.

The chain recombines TRBV3-1 with TRBJ1-1; no firm D call. The germline V gene has CDR1 LGHDT and CDR2 YNNKEL (reference sequence). The V and J ends lost 3 bases and 1 base respectively, with 9 bases between them. The CDR3 loop spans 14 amino acids. The CDR3 sequence is CASSHRRKNTEAFF. As DNA, the CDR3 is TGTGCCAGCAGCCATCGGCGTAAGAACACTGAAGCTTTCTTT. The entire variable domain, with the rest obtained from reference TRBV3-1 and TRBJ1-1, is as follows: DTAVSQTPKYLVTQMGNDKSIKCEQNLGHDTMYWYKQDSKKFLKIMFSYNNKELIINETVPNRFSPKSPDKAHLNLHINSLELGDSAVYFCASSHRRKNTEAFFGQGTRLTVV.

The sample holds many counts of this clonotype. V usage is TRBV6-5 and J usage is TRBJ2-2; 10 nucleotides line up with TRBD2. Per germline, CDR1 MNHEY and CDR2 SVGAGI. The CDR3 runs to 14 residues. V shed 10 bases and J 5 bases; nucleotides not matched to a gene: 7. The CDR3 is CANRVAGGTGELFF. The CDR3 DNA sequence: TGTGCCAACAGGGTAGCGGGAGGAACCGGGGAGCTGTTTTTT.

The V and J genes are TRBV25-1 and TRBJ2-1; D not resolved. CDR3 size: 16 residues. Germline CDR1 MGHDK, CDR2 SYGVNS. V lost 4 bases and J 4 bases, leaving 17 bases between the germline ends. The CDR3 region is CASSGHHCLLYNEQFF. CDR3 coding DNA: TGTGCCAGCAGTGGGCACCACTGCCTCTTATACAATGAGCAGTTCTTC.

In the case of this clonotype: One junction end disagrees with the germline gene, perhaps due to a read error. This chain links TRBV27 with TRBJ2-7; no reliable D call. Germline CDR1 and CDR2: MNHEY and SMNVEV (reference sequence). The CDR3 covers 13 residues. CDR3 DNA sequence: TGTGCCAACAGTTTACGGGCCTACTACGGGCAGTACTTC. Translation: CANSLRAYYGQYF.

This clonotype was observed at least ten times. The gene calls are TRBV7-6 and TRBJ1-1; TRBD1 might be the D (5 bases). Germline V gives CDR1 SGHVS, CDR2 FNYEAQ. The ends were cut back, 5 bases at V and 1 base at J, with 17 bases in the middle. The CDR3 length is 16 residues. The CDR3, as DNA: TGTGCCAGCAGCCTCGGGGGGGTCCGGAGGAACACTGAAGCTTTCTTT. Translated: CASSLGGVRRNTEAFF. Looking up the rest from reference TRBV7-6 and TRBJ1-1 gives the full variable domain: GAGVSQSPRYKVTKRGQDVALRCDPISGHVSLYWYRQALGQGPEFLTYFNYEAQQDKSGLPNDRFSAERPEGSISTLTIQRTEQRDSAMYRCASSLGGVRRNTEAFFGQGTRLTVV.

This clonotype was observed at least ten times. The V call is TRBV18, the J call TRBJ2-1, with 15 bases lining up with TRBD2. Trimming removed 2 bases from V and 8 bases from J; junction bases left unmatched: 1. Germline V gives CDR1 KGHSH, CDR2 LQKENI. This CDR3 is built from 15 residues. Here the CDR3 reads CASSPGLAGGDEQFF. The CDR3 DNA follows: TGTGCCAGCTCACCAGGACTAGCGGGAGGGGATGAGCAGTTCTTC. The complete variable domain, with remaining parts taken from reference TRBV18 and TRBJ2-1, reads NAGVMQNPRHLVRRRGQEARLRCSPMKGHSHVYWYRQLPEEGLKFMVYLQKENIIDESGMPKERFSAEFPKEGPSILRIQQVVRGDSAAYFCASSPGLAGGDEQFFGPGTRLTVL.

This clonotype has at least ten counts. V usage is TRBV12-3 or TRBV12-4 and J usage is TRBJ2-3; 10 nucleotides line up with TRBD2. The CDR3 runs to 15 residues. The J segment lost 10 bases and the V segment lost 2 bases, leaving 9 bases of the junction unmatched. CDR3 loop: CASSLPASGSPAQYF. The CDR3 DNA reads TGTGCCAGCAGTTTACCGGCTAGCGGGAGTCCCGCGCAGTATTTT.

This clonotype was seen repeatedly, ten times or more. V usage is TRBV20-1 and J usage is TRBJ1-2, with TRBD1 as a possible D gene (6 bases). V dropped 6 bases and J dropped 8 bases, with 22 bases sitting between them. Germline lookup yields CDR1 DFQATT and CDR2 SNEGSKA (reference sequence). The CDR3 is 14 residues long. Here the CDR3 reads CSATPGGAPVGYTF. The CDR3 DNA follows: TGCAGTGCCACCCCTGGGGGCGCCCCGGTGGGCTACACCTTC.

In regard to this clonotype: This could be a read error, since a much larger clone is one nucleotide away. The gene calls are TRBV12-3 or TRBV12-4 and TRBJ2-7; TRBD2 is a possible D gene (5 bases). The V gene lost 7 bases and the J gene lost 5 bases, with 18 bases spanning the gap. This CDR3 comprises 14 residues. CDR3 loop: CASTKRRGIHEQYF. The CDR3 region has the DNA TGTGCCAGCACAAAACGTCGGGGTATCCACGAGCAGTACTTC.

This clonotype has a count of ten or more. V and J are TRBV11-3 and TRBJ2-3; D not certain. Trimming left V 1 base short and J 6 bases short, with 14 bases between. The V gene's germline CDR1 is SGHNT and CDR2 YENEEA. The CDR3 length is 15 residues. CDR3 residues: CASSLVALTADTQYF. Here the CDR3 DNA reads TGTGCCAGCAGCTTAGTCGCCCTTACCGCTGATACGCAGTATTTT.

V is TRBV20-1 and J is TRBJ2-7, with 8 bases lining up with TRBD2. Germline loops: CDR1 DFQATT, CDR2 SNEGSKA (reference sequence). The CDR3 length is 16 residues. Trimming removed 5 bases from V and 0 bases from J; junction bases left unmatched: 12. The CDR3 DNA follows: TGCAGTGCTCGGAACGCTAGCGGGTCAAACTCCTACGAGCAGTACTTC. Amino acid sequence: CSARNASGSNSYEQYF.

This clonotype turned up a few times. The V gene is TRBV6-1, the J gene TRBJ2-7; a weak D match, TRBD2 (6 bases). Trimming stripped 6 bases from V and 5 bases from J, with 14 bases between. CDR1 and CDR2 from the germline V gene are MNHNS and SASEGT. The CDR3 consists of 13 residues. CDR3 amino acids: CASRPGGTDEQYF. DNA of the CDR3: TGTGCCAGCAGGCCTGGCGGGACCGACGAGCAGTACTTC.

The V call is TRBV20-1, the J call TRBJ2-3; D might be TRBD2 (6 bases). The ends were cut back, 3 bases at V and 11 bases at J, with 24 bases in the middle. This CDR3 comprises 15 residues. CDR1 and CDR2 (germline): DFQATT, SNEGSKA (reference sequence). The DNA for the CDR3 is TGCAGTGCTAGGAAGCGGGCCGGTTGGGCCAATGAGCAGTATTTT. Its protein is CSARKRAGWANEQYF.

This chain links TRBV10-1 with TRBJ2-3; 15 bases map to TRBD2. Germline CDR1 and CDR2: WNHNN and SYGVQD (reference sequence). This CDR3 contains 15 residues. V trimming: 4 bases; J trimming: 5 bases; junction bases outside the gene matches: 1. DNA for the CDR3: TGCGCCAGCAGTGGGGGACTAGCGGGAGGAGATACGCAGTATTTT. Amino acid sequence: CASSGGLAGGDTQYF.

This clonotype has at least ten counts. This rearrangement joins TRBV28 to TRBJ2-3, with TRBD2 identical over 11 bases. J gave up 2 bases and V 6 bases, and 4 bases lay outside the gene matches. Germline V gene lookup returns CDR1 MDHEN and CDR2 SYDVKM. This CDR3 is built from 15 residues. This CDR3 reads CASRRLAGYTDTQYF. The CDR3 DNA reads as TGTGCCAGCAGGCGACTAGCGGGATACACAGATACGCAGTATTTT.

This clonotype was seen a handful of times. Here the CDR3 reads CASSLNTPFHYF. DNA of the CDR3: TGCGCCAGCAGCTTGAACACCCCCTTCCACTACTTC. The rearrangement links TRBV5-1 to TRBJ2-5; D unresolved. V dropped 1 base and J dropped 14 bases, with 15 bases sitting between them. This CDR3 is 12 amino acids long. Per the germline V gene, CDR1 is SGHRS and CDR2 is YFSETQ.